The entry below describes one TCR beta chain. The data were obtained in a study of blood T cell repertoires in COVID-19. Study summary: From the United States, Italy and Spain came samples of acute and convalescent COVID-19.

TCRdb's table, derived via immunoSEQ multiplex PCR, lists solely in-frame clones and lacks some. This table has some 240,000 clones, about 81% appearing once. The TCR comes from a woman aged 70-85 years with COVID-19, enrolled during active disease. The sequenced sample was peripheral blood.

The CDR3 is CAWDRLRSSYNEQFF. Written as DNA, the CDR3 is TGTGCCTGGGACAGGCTACGAAGCTCCTACAATGAGCAGTTCTTC. V usage is TRBV30 and J usage is TRBJ2-1, with D perhaps TRBD1 (6 bases). V lost 5 bases to trimming and J lost 0 bases, with 14 bases between them. Germline assignment: CDR1 GTSNPN and CDR2 SVGIG (reference sequence). CDR3 length equals 15 residues.